This T cell receptor (beta chain) stems from a study of T-cell reconstitution after alpha-beta-depleted transplantation in children. Study-level findings and limits: The study reportedly traced alpha-beta T cells about two months after transplant to several hundred expanded graft clones.

The library targeted TCRbeta and was prepared with unique molecular identifiers. A single record per CDR3 protein comes from TCRdb applying MiXCR to the PCR reads. The table has hundreds of thousands of distinct CDR3 sequences, roughly 10% seen once. The CDR3 loop spans 12 amino acids. Germline-derived CDR1 and CDR2 are DFQATT and SNEGSKA (reference sequence). V was cut by 7 bases and J by 13 bases, with 19 bases left in between. This clonotype was counted at least ten times. As yet, its antigen is unknown. The sequence was collected from a child less than two years old with acute myeloid leukemia, due to receive a stem cell transplant. The chain joins TRBV20-1 to TRBJ1-4, with D possibly TRBD1 on 5 matching bases. Material: PBMCs, obtained before TCRalphabeta/CD19-depleted stem cell transplant. The CDR3: CSVTPLGGGLFF. The CDR3 DNA is TGCAGTGTCACACCCCTGGGCGGGGGACTGTTTTTT.